This record covers a single TCR beta chain. This CDR3 contains 13 residues. Trimming stripped 5 bases from V and 6 bases from J, with 11 bases between. The germline gives CDR1 SGHTA, CDR2 FQGNSA. The data originate from a study of blood T cell repertoires in COVID-19. Study summary: Sites across the United States, Italy and Spain contributed samples from acute and convalescent COVID-19.

Recruits, aged about 18 to 95 years, lived in 24 US areas. Clones were sequenced by immunoSEQ multiplex PCR, and TCRdb holds only the in-frame ones, with some missing. Seen here are nearly 350,000 clones, approximately 84% observed once, and the top ten hold approximately 0.99%. The receptor was derived from a woman aged 25-40 years who had recovered from COVID-19. The rearrangement links TRBV7-2 to TRBJ1-5; unclear D gene. The sample comprised PBMCs or T cells enriched from blood (not recorded which). CDR3 region: CASSALSGQPQHF. The DNA for the CDR3 is TGTGCCAGCAGCGCGTTGTCGGGTCAGCCCCAGCATTTT.